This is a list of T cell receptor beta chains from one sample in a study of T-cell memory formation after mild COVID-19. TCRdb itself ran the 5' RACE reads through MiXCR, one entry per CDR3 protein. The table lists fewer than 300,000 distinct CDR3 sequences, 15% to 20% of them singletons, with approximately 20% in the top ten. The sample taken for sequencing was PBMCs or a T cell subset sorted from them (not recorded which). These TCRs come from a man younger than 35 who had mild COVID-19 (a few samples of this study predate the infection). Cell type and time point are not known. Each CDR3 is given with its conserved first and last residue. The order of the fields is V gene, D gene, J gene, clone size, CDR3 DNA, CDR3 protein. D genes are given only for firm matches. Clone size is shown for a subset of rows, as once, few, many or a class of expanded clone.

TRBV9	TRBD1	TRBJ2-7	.	TGTGCCAGCAGCGCCTTACCGGGACAGACAGCCTACGAGCAGTACTTC	CASSALPGQTAYEQYF
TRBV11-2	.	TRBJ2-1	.	TGTGCCACCTCGCCCGAGATCTTAGGGAATGAGCAGTTCTTC	CATSPEILGNEQFF
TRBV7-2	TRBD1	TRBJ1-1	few	TGTGCCAGCAGCTTTCGGACAGGGAAAACTGAAGCTTTCTTT	CASSFRTGKTEAFF
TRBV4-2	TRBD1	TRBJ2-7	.	TGTGCCAGCAGCCAAGACCCCAGAATGACAGGGGGCTCCTCCACCTCCTACGAGCAGTACTTC	CASSQDPRMTGGSSTSYEQYF
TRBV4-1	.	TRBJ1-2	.	TGCGCCAGCAGGGGTTGGTCGAAGAGCTATGGCTACACCTTC	CASRGWSKSYGYTF
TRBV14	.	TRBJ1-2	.	TGTGCCAGCAGCGAGCGGGGGGCAGCTGCTGGCTACACCTTC	CASSERGAAAGYTF
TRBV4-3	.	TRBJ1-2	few	TGCGCCAGCAGACGGGACGGGGCGTACGGCTACACCTTC	CASRRDGAYGYTF
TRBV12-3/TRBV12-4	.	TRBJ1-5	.	TGTGCCAGCACCCGGACAGATAGCAATCAGCCCCAGCATTTT	CASTRTDSNQPQHF
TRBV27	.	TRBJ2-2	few	TGTGCCAGCAGTTTCAGGGGTCCCAACACCGGGGAGCTGTTTTTT	CASSFRGPNTGELFF
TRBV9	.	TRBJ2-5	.	TGTGCCAGCAGCGTCGGGACTCCCTGGAGTGAGACCCAGTACTTC	CASSVGTPWSETQYF
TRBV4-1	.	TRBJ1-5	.	TGCGCCAGCAGCCAAGTCCGCAATCAGCCCCAGCATTTT	CASSQVRNQPQHF
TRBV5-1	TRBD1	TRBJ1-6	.	TGCGCCAGCAGCTTGGGTACAGGGGCTAATTCACCCCTCCACTTT	CASSLGTGANSPLHF
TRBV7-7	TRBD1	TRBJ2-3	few	TGTGCTAGCAGCTTAAAGGGGGCCCTCGCAGATACGCAGTATTTT	CASSLKGALADTQYF
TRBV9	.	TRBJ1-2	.	TGTGCCAGCAGCGTAGGAGGGGCAGGGAATGGCTACACCTTC	CASSVGGAGNGYTF
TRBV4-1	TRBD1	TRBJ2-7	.	TGCGCCAGCAGCCGAGGTGGGGGTGGACAGGGTCTCTACGAGCAGTACTTC	CASSRGGGGQGLYEQYF
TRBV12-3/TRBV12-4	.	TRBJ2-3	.	TGTGCCAGCACCCTTGTGGGGGCTGGCACAGATACGCAGTATTTT	CASTLVGAGTDTQYF
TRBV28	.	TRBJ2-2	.	TGTGCCAGCAGTTTAGGTCAGGTGTACACCGGGGAGCTGTTTTTT	CASSLGQVYTGELFF
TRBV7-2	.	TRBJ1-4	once	TGTGCCAGCAGCCGCGAGGACAGCAGAGCTAATGAAAAACTGTTTTTT	CASSREDSRANEKLFF
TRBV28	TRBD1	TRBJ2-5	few	TGTGCCAGCAGCCCCGCCCTGGACAGGGCAGAGACCCAGTACTTC	CASSPALDRAETQYF
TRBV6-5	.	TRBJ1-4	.	TGTGCCAGCAGCCGCCGAAACATGGAAACTAATGAAAAACTGTTTTTT	CASSRRNMETNEKLFF
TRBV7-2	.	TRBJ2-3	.	TGTGCCAGCAGCTTAGCCCCCATGGATAGCGGCTTAGATACGCAGTATTTT	CASSLAPMDSGLDTQYF
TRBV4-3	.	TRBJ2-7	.	TGCGCCAGCAGCCAAGTTCTTAGCCGGGGGTACGAGCAGTACTTC	CASSQVLSRGYEQYF
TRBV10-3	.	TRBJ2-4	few	TGTGCCATCAGTCACGAGCCCCTAGGCATTCAGTACTTC	CAISHEPLGIQYF
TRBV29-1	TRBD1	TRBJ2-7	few	TGCAGCGTTGAAGATAGGGGGGGGACAGGGTTTTCCTACGAGCAGTACTTC	CSVEDRGGTGFSYEQYF
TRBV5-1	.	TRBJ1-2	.	TGCGCCAGCAGCTTAGAAGGGGAGGACTATGGCTACACCTTC	CASSLEGEDYGYTF
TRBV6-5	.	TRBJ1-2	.	TGTGCCAGCACAAAGCCCATTGGGGGGCATGGCTACACCTTC	CASTKPIGGHGYTF
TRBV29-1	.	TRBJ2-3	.	TGCAGCGTTGCCACTCCCACAGATACGCAGTATTTT	CSVATPTDTQYF
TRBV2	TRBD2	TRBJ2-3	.	TGTGCCAGCAGTGACGAGCGGGGGCCCGGGGATACGCAGTATTTT	CASSDERGPGDTQYF
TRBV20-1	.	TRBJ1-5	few	TGCAGTGCTGCGGACACTAGAGGTCAGCCCCAGCATTTT	CSAADTRGQPQHF
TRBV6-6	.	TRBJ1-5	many	TGTGCCAGCAGTTATCAGGGAACTCAGCCCCAGCATTTT	CASSYQGTQPQHF
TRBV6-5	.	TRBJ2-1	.	TGTGCCAGCTCGCGGAGGGCGGTTTCCTACAATGAGCAGTTCTTC	CASSRRAVSYNEQFF
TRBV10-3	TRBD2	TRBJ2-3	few	TGTGCCATCAGTGAGCCTACTAGCGGGGGGGCAGATACGCAGTATTTT	CAISEPTSGGADTQYF
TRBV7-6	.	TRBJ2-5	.	TGTGCCAGCAGCTTACTGGGGGAAGAGACCCAGTACTTC	CASSLLGEETQYF
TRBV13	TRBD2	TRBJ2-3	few	TGTGCCAGCAGCCCGCCCCTAGCGGAGTTCACAGATACGCAGTATTTT	CASSPPLAEFTDTQYF
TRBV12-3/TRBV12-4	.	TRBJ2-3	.	TGTGCCAGCAGACGACCAGGGACGGGGAGTGAGTATTTT	CASRRPGTGSEYF
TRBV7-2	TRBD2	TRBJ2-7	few	TGTGCCAGCAGCCCCCGACTAGCGGGGGGTTTCTACGAGCAGTACTTC	CASSPRLAGGFYEQYF
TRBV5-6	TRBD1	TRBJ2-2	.	TGTGCCAGCAGTCCAGGGGGCCCCGGGGAGCTGTTTTTT	CASSPGGPGELFF
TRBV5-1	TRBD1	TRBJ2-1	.	TGCGCCAGCAGCTGGACAGGCCCAGGAGGCAATGAGCAGTTCTTC	CASSWTGPGGNEQFF